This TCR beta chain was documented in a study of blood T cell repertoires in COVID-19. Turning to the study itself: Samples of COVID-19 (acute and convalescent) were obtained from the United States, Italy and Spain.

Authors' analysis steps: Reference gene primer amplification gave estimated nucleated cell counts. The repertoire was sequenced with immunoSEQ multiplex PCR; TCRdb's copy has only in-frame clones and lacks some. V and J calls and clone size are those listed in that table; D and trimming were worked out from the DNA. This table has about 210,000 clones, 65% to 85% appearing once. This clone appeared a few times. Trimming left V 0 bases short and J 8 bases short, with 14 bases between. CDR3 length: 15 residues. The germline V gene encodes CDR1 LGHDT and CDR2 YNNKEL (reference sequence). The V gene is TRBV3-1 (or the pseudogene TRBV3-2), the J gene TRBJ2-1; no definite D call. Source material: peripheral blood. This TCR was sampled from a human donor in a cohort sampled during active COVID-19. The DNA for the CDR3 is TGTGCCAGCAGCCAAGAGGTCAAACGCGTCGATGAGCAGTTCTTC. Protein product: CASSQEVKRVDEQFF.